This T cell receptor beta chain was retrieved from a study of blood T cell repertoires in COVID-19. Study-wide background: Collection of acute and convalescent COVID-19 samples took place in the United States, Italy and Spain. PBMCs, B-cell-depleted T cells, or T cells were the source of the cDNA or gDNA that made up the material.

The CDR3 is made up of 14 amino acids. CDR1 and CDR2 from the germline V gene are LNHDA and SQIVND (reference sequence). V shed 7 bases and J 8 bases; nucleotides not matched to a gene: 8. Authors' data handling: Estimated nucleated cell counts came from reference gene primer amplification. Assay used: immunoSEQ multiplex PCR; TCRdb lists only in-frame clones, some missing. The V and J calls and clone size are taken from that table; D and trimming were inferred from the DNA. The sample includes 95,000 to 130,000 clones, around four fifths of them seen just once. The chain employs TRBV19 and TRBJ1-4, with 9 bases lining up with TRBD1. This TCR was sampled from a man aged 25 to 45 with acute or convalescent COVID-19. Material: peripheral blood. The CDR3 nucleotides are TGTGCCAGTAATTCTGGGACAGGGAGGGAAAAACTGTTTTTT. Its translation: CASNSGTGREKLFF.